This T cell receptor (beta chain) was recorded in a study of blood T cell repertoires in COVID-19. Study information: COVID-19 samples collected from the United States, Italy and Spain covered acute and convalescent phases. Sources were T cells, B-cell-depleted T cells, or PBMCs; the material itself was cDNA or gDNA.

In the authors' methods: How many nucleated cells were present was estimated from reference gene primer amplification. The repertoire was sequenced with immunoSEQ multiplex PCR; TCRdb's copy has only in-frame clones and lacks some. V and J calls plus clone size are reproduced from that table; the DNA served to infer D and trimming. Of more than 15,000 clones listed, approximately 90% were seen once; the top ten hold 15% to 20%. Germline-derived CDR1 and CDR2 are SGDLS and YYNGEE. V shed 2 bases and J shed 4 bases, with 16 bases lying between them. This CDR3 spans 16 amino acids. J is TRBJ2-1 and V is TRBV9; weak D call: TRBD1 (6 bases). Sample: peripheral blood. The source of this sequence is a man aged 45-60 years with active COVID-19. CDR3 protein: CASSVDRSDKYNEQFF. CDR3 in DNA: TGTGCCAGCAGCGTCGACAGGTCCGACAAATACAATGAGCAGTTCTTC.